The clone carrying this TCR beta chain appeared many times. This entry is derived from a study of prognosis after radiotherapy for stage I lung cancer. From genomic DNA, two-round multiplex PCR was used to amplify TCR beta CDR3. Round one of PCR was performed, and it used primers specific to each TRBV and TRBJ gene. TCRdb redid the calling of the multiplex PCR reads with MiXCR, one entry per CDR3 protein. The sample holds about 18,000 distinct CDR3 sequences, roughly two fifths seen once. The source was PBMCs, collected before or after stereotactic body radiation therapy (not recorded which). The receptor comes from a donor aged 50 or older with non-small cell lung cancer.

CDR3 coding DNA: TGCGCCAGCGCTCGCGGGCTAGCGGGAGCCTACAATGAGCAGTTCTTC. Translating it yields CASARGLAGAYNEQFF. The chain has TRBV5-1 and TRBJ2-1; 10 positions agree with TRBD2. This CDR3 contains 16 residues. With V trimmed by 7 bases and J by 2 bases, 9 bases remained unmatched. Germline CDR1 reads SGHRS; CDR2 reads YFSETQ.